This entry features one TCR beta chain sequence. This sample was included in a study of blood T cell repertoires in COVID-19. Looking at the study overall: The United States, Italy and Spain supplied acute and convalescent COVID-19 samples. T cells, B-cell-depleted T cells, or PBMCs provided the cDNA or gDNA that served as material.

How the authors handled the data: Researchers report that nucleated cell counts were estimated from reference gene primer amplification. Using immunoSEQ multiplex PCR, the repertoire was profiled, and TCRdb retains in-frame clones only, with some absent. Clone size and the V and J calls come from that table; the DNA yielded D and trimming. Here the sample spans approximately 300,000 clones, around four fifths being singletons. This CDR3 spans 16 amino acids. Germline values: CDR1 SGHRS, CDR2 YFSETQ. Trimming left V 2 bases short and J 2 bases short, with 16 bases between. The sequenced sample consisted of peripheral blood. The chain combines TRBV5-1 with TRBJ1-2, with D perhaps TRBD1 (6 bases). The receptor was derived from a woman in her fifties or sixties with acute or convalescent COVID-19. CDR3 nucleotides: TGCGCCAGCAGCTTTGGTGGGACAAGCTACAACTATGGCTACACCTTC. It specifies CASSFGGTSYNYGYTF.